This TCR beta chain was recorded in a study of CD8+CD57+ T cells in acquired aplastic anemia. Overall study: Each DNA sample taken from sorted CD4+ and CD8+ cells came to around 3.4 ug on average.

From germline, CDR1 is SEHNR and CDR2 FQNEAQ (reference sequence). V was trimmed by 6 bases and J by 3 bases, leaving 17 bases between them. There are 15 residues in the CDR3. Those patients picked for sequencing had displayed CD8+CD57+ cell expansion on flow cytometry. Patients uniformly had severe acquired aplastic anemia. Receipt of therapy had not occurred in any patient by the time of blood sampling. Investigators profiled TCR beta VDJ and CDR3 from genomic DNA template. TCRdb analysed the reads with MiXCR anew, one entry per CDR3 protein. This sample has a few hundred thousand distinct CDR3 sequences; around three fifths occur once, and the top ten carry around 1.3%.

The chain combines TRBV7-9 with TRBJ1-1, with D perhaps matching TRBD1 (5 bases). The receptor was derived from a human donor with aplastic anemia. The sequenced sample consisted of sorted CD4+, CD8+, or CD8+CD57+ T cells (not recorded which) from PBMCs. The CDR3 loop is CASRSPQGRDTEAFF. The CDR3 bases are TGTGCCAGCAGATCACCCCAGGGACGGGACACTGAAGCTTTCTTT.